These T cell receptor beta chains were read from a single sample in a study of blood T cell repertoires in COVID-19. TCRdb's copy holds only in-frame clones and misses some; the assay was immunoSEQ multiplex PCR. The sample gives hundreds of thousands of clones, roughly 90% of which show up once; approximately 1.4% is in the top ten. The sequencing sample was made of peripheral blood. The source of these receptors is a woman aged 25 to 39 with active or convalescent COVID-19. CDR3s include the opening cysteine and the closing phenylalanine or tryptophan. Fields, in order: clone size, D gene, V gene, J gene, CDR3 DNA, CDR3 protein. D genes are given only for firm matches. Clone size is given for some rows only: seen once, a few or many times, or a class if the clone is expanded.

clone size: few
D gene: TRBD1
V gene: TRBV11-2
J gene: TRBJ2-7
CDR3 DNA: TGTGCCAGCAGCCAACAGGGGGCCATGTACGAGCAGTACTTC
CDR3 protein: CASSQQGAMYEQYF

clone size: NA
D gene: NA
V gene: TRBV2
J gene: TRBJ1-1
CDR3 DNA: TGTGCCAGCAGGGCGGTTGCGACTGAAGCTTTCTTT
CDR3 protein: CASRAVATEAFF

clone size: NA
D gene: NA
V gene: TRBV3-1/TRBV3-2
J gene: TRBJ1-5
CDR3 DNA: TGTGCCAGCAGCCAAGCTTATAGCAATCAGCCCCAGCATTTT
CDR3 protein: CASSQAYSNQPQHF

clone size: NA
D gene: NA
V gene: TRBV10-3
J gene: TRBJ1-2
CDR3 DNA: TGTGCCATCAGTGAGTCATCGGGTAGTGGCTACACCTTC
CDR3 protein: CAISESSGSGYTF

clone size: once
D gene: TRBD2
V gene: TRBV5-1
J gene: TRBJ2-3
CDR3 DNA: TGCGCCAGCAAAAGACTAGCGGGGCTCGCCAGGGACACAGATACGCAGTATTTT
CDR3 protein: CASKRLAGLARDTDTQYF

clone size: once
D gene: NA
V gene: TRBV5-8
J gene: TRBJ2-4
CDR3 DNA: TGTGCCAGCATGCCTTTGACTATACTCGCCAAAAACATTCAGTACTTC
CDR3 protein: CASMPLTILAKNIQYF

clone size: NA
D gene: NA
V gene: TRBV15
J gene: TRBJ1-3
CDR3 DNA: TGTGCCACCAGCATGGGGGGATCTGGAAACACCATATATTTT
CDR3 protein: CATSMGGSGNTIYF

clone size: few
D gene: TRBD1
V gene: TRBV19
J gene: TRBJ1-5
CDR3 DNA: TGTGCCAGTAGTACCTGGACAGGTGTTGGTCAGCCCCAGCATTTT
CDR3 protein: CASSTWTGVGQPQHF

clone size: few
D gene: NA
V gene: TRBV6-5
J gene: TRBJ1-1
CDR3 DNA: TGTGCCAGTAGAAAAGGACTGGGTGAAGCTTTCTTT
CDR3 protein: CASRKGLGEAFF

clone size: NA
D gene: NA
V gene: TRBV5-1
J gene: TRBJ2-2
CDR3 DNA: TGCGCCAGCATCGACCGGGGGAACACCGGGGAGCTGTTTTTT
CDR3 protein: CASIDRGNTGELFF

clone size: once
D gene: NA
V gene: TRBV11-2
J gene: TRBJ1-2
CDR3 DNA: TGTGCCAGCAGCTTAGCGGCAGGCCGGGGGAACTATGGCTACACCTTC
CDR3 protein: CASSLAAGRGNYGYTF

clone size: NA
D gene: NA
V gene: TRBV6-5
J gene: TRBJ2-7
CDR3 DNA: TGTGCCAGCAGCCGACAGGTTTTTTACGAGCAGTACTTC
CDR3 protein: CASSRQVFYEQYF

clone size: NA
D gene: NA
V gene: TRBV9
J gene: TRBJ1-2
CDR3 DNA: TGTGCCAGCAGCGTAGGGGCCGGAGGGGCCCTTTTCTATGGCTACACCTTC
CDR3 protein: CASSVGAGGALFYGYTF

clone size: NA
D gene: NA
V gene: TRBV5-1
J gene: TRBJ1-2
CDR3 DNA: TGCGCCAGCAGCTTGGCCCCGGTGGAGGGGGGCTACACCTTC
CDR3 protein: CASSLAPVEGGYTF

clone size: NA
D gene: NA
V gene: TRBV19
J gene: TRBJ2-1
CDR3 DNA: TGTGCCAGTAAGGGGCCAGCGTACAACAATGAGCAGTTCTTC
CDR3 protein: CASKGPAYNNEQFF

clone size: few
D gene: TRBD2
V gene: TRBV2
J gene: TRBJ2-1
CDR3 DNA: TGTGCCGCTTCTGGCTTTTGGGAAGCGGGGGGCCCAAAGGCCTACAATGAGCAGTTCTTC
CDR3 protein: CAASGFWEAGGPKAYNEQFF

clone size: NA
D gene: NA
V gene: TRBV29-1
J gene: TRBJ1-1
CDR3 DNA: TGCAGCATCCGGGAGGCTAACACTGAAGCTTTCTTT
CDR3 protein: CSIREANTEAFF

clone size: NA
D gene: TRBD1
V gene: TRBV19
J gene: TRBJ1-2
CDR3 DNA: TGTGCCAGTAGTATCGACCAGACAGGGGGCTACACCTTC
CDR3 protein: CASSIDQTGGYTF

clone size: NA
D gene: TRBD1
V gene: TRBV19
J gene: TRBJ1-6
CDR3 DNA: TGTGCCAGTAGCCCGGGACAGGGGGCGCCGGGGAATTCACCCCTCCACTTT
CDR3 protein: CASSPGQGAPGNSPLHF

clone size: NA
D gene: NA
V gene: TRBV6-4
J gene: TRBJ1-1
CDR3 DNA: TGTGCCAGCAGCCCACAGGGTTCGGCCACTGAAGCTTTCTTT
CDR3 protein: CASSPQGSATEAFF

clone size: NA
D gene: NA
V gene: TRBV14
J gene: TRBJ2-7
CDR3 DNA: TGTGCCAGCAGCCCAGGACTAACTAAGACCTCCGAGCAGTACTTC
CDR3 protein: CASSPGLTKTSEQYF

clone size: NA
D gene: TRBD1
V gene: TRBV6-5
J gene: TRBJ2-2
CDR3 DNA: TGTGCCAGCAGTCGACAGGGGATTAACACCGGGGAGCTGTTTTTT
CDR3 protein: CASSRQGINTGELFF

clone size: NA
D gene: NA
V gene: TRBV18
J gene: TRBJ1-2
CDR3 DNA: TGTGCCAGCTCACCCCAGGGGCATACTAGCTATGGCTACACCTTC
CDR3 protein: CASSPQGHTSYGYTF

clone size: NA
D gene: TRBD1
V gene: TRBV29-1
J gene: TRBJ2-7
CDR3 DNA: TGCAGCGTTGCCGGGACAGTCACCTACGAGCAGTACTTC
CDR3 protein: CSVAGTVTYEQYF

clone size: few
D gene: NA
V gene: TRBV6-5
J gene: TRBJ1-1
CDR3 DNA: TGTGCCAGCAGTGACTCCTCCGGTTTCTTT
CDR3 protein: CASSDSSGFF

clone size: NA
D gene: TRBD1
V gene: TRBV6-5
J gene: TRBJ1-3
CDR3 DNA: TGTGCCAGCATGGCAGGGGGAATCTCTGGAAACACCATATATTTT
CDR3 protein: CASMAGGISGNTIYF

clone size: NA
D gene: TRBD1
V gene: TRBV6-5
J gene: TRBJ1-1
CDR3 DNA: TGTGCCAGCAGTTACTCACCGACAGGGGAAGCTTTCTTT
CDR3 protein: CASSYSPTGEAFF

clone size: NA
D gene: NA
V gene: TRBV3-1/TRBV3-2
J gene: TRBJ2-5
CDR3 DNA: TGTGCCAGCAGCCAATTGAGACTTCGTCAAGAGACCCAGTACTTC
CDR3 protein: CASSQLRLRQETQYF

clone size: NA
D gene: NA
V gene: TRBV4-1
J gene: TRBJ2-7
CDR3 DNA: TGCGCCAGCAGCCAAGATCTAGCAGGGGCAGGGAGAACCTACGAGCAGTACTTC
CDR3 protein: CASSQDLAGAGRTYEQYF

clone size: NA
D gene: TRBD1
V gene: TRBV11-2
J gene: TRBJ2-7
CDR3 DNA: TGTGCCAGCAGCTTTGGGACAGGGGATTTACCCTACGAGCAGTACTTC
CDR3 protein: CASSFGTGDLPYEQYF

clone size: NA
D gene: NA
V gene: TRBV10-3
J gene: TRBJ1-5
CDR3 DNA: TGTGCCATCAGTGAGTCGAACAGTAGAGGGTGGACTAGCAATCAGCCCCAGCATTTT
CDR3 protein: CAISESNSRGWTSNQPQHF

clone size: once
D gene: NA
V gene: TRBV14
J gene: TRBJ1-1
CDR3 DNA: TGTGCCAGCAGCCGATCCACAGGTGGCACGGCTTTCTTT
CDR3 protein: CASSRSTGGTAFF

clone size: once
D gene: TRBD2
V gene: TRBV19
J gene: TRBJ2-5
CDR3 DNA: TGTGCCAGTAGTGTCGGAGGGAGGGAATACTTC
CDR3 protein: CASSVGGREYF

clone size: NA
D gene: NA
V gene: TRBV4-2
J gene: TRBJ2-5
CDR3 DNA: TGTGCCAGCAGCCAAGACGGTGGGGGGACGGAGACCCAGTACTTC
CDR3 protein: CASSQDGGGTETQYF

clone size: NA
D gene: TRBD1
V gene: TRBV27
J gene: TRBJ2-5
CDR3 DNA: TGTGCCAGCAGTTTATTATCGGCGGACAGGGAACAAGAGACCCAGTACTTC
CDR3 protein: CASSLLSADREQETQYF

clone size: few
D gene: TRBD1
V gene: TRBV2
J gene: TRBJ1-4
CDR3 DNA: TGTGCCAGCAGTGTGAGAGGGACAGGGAATGAAAAACTGTTTTTT
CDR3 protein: CASSVRGTGNEKLFF

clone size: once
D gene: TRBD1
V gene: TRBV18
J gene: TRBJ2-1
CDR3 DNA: TGTGCCAGCTCACCTTTCGGACAGGGGATCTCCTACAATGAGCAGTTCTTC
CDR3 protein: CASSPFGQGISYNEQFF

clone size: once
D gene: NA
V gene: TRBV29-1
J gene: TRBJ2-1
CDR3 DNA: TGCAGCGTTGTTCGGTACAATGAGCAGTTCTTC
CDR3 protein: CSVVRYNEQFF

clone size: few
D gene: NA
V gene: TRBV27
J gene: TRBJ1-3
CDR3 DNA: TGTGCCAGCAGTTTCACAGGGAGCCCTGGAAACACCATATATTTT
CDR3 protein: CASSFTGSPGNTIYF

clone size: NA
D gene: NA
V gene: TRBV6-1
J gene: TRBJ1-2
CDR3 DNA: TGTGCCAGCAGTCCGAATTTGTTACAGGGTTCTGGCTACACCTTC
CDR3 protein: CASSPNLLQGSGYTF

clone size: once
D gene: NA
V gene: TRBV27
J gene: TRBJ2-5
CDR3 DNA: TGTGCCAGCAGACTTACTGGCGGGGTGCAAGAGACCCAGTACTTC
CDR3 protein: CASRLTGGVQETQYF